This T cell receptor beta chain was sequenced during a study of blood T cells in healthy people across ages. The authors ran a second PCR of about 6 to 11 cycles using a sample-barcoded 5' primer and a J-beta primer mix. Each CDR3 protein gets one entry after TCRdb re-called the 5' RACE reads with MiXCR. Of 1.5 million to 2 million distinct CDR3 sequences in the sample, about 28% were seen once. The CDR3 runs to 15 residues. Per germline, CDR1 WSHSY and CDR2 SAAADI. With 8 bases clipped from V and 1 base from J, the junction kept 10 bases outside the gene matches. They isolated at least 6 million PBMCs from each sample.

The rearrangement joins TRBV10-2 to TRBJ2-5, with TRBD1 identical over 7 bases. The source of this sequence is a woman younger than 45 in good health. Sequencing was carried out using blood. For the CDR3, the DNA is TGCGCCAGCGCACCCGACAGGGTGGGCCAAGAGACCCAGTACTTC. It codes for CASAPDRVGQETQYF.